One and the same sample provided the 29 T cell receptor beta chains below, sequenced in a study of T-cell reconstitution after alpha-beta-depleted transplantation in children. Unique molecular identifiers were incorporated when the TCRbeta library was constructed. Using its own MiXCR run on the PCR reads, TCRdb lists one record per CDR3 protein. The profile shows approximately 190,000 distinct CDR3 sequences, roughly 6.5% of them singletons. Sequencing was performed on PBMCs, taken before TCRalphabeta/CD19-depleted stem cell transplant. Receptors originate from a girl under three years old with combined immunodeficiency, due to receive a stem cell transplant.

In this sample, this clonotype turned up many times. The chain combines TRBV6-5 with TRBJ2-5; D not certain. The CDR3 runs to 14 residues. Germline assignment: CDR1 MNHEY and CDR2 SVGAGI. With 0 bases removed from V and 3 bases from J, the gap between germline ends came to 8 bases. In DNA form, the CDR3 reads TGTGCCAGCAGTTACTCGGGCCAGGAAGAGACCCAGTACTTC. It yields the protein CASSYSGQEETQYF.

Ten or more counts support this clonotype. The chain employs TRBV4-2 and TRBJ2-3; 10 nucleotides line up with TRBD2. CDR1 and CDR2 (germline): LGHNA, YNFKEQ. The CDR3 totals 19 residues. The V gene end was trimmed by 1 base and the J gene end by 0 bases; junction bases not matched to a gene: 10. This CDR3 is CASSQGEDWTSGSTDTQYF. CDR3 DNA sequence: TGTGCCAGCAGCCAAGGCGAGGATTGGACTAGCGGTAGCACAGATACGCAGTATTTT.

This clonotype was recorded many times. The chain couples TRBV7-8 to TRBJ2-7; no clear D gene. With 1 base removed from V and 4 bases from J, the gap between germline ends came to 5 bases. There are 12 residues in the CDR3. Germline values: CDR1 SGHVS, CDR2 FQNEAQ. CDR3 sequence (DNA): TGTGCCAGCAGCTTAGGGGAATACGAGCAGTACTTC. It codes for CASSLGEYEQYF.

This clonotype was recorded many times. This chain connects TRBV11-2 to TRBJ2-3; maybe TRBD1 (6 bases). CDR1 and CDR2 from the germline V gene are SGHAT and FQNNGV. V shed 6 bases and J shed 3 bases, with 25 bases lying between them. CDR3 length: 18 residues. The CDR3 reads CASRPRPMGARLTDTQYF. DNA for the CDR3: TGTGCCAGCAGACCCCGACCGATGGGGGCGCGTCTGACAGATACGCAGTATTTT.

This clonotype was observed a few times. V usage is TRBV5-4 and J usage is TRBJ2-3; 8 bases match TRBD2. Unmatched junction bases numbered 9, after V lost 4 bases and J lost 2 bases. The germline CDR1 and CDR2 sequences are SGHNT and YYREEE (reference sequence). The CDR3 covers 16 residues. The CDR3 here is CASSVVEAGATDTQYF. CDR3 DNA: TGTGCCAGCAGCGTCGTGGAAGCGGGGGCCACAGATACGCAGTATTTT.

In its sample, this clonotype was seen many times. This rearrangement joins TRBV3-1 to TRBJ2-1; 11 nucleotides match TRBD2. After removal of 5 bases from V and 4 bases from J, the junction contained 4 bases not matched to a gene. Germline CDR1 reads LGHDT; CDR2 reads YNNKEL (reference sequence). CDR3 size: 15 residues. DNA for the CDR3: TGTGCCAGCAGCTTCCGACTAGCGGGGTACAATGAGCAGTTCTTC. It is translated as CASSFRLAGYNEQFF.

Many counts were recorded for this clonotype. This sequence joins TRBV6-5 and TRBJ1-1; a possible D gene is TRBD1 (5 bases). This CDR3 is 17 amino acids long. The V end was cut by 5 bases, the J end by 6 bases, with 25 bases between. CDR1 is MNHEY and CDR2 is SVGAGI in the germline V gene. CDR3 sequence (DNA): TGTGCCAGCAGTCGACCCTCCTCGCCCAGTTGGGGCCCTGAAGCTTTCTTT. Encoded protein: CASSRPSSPSWGPEAFF.

This clonotype appeared many times. The rearrangement links TRBV12-3 or TRBV12-4 to TRBJ2-7, with TRBD1 identical over 7 bases. The CDR3 is 11 amino acids. V lost 6 bases to trimming and J lost 8 bases; unmatched junction nucleotides: 4. The CDR3 bases are TGTGCCAGCAGCGACAGGGAAAAGCAGTACTTC. Residues: CASSDREKQYF.

At least ten counts were recorded for this clonotype. The chain couples TRBV20-1 to TRBJ2-1, with D possibly matching TRBD2 (6 bases). V was pared by 3 bases and J by 7 bases, with 22 bases between. This CDR3 has 16 amino acids. CDR1 and CDR2 (germline): DFQATT, SNEGSKA (reference sequence). The DNA for the CDR3 is TGCAGTGCTAGGTCTGGCCAGGAGGGAACTTGGAATGAGCAGTTCTTC. This gives the protein CSARSGQEGTWNEQFF.

This clonotype was seen repeatedly, ten times or more. The genes are TRBV3-1 and TRBJ2-7; 9 bases align to TRBD2. CDR3 length: 16 residues. The junction had 10 bases not matched to a gene; V was cut back by 5 bases and J by 2 bases. Germline V gene lookup returns CDR1 LGHDT and CDR2 YNNKEL (reference sequence). CDR3 DNA sequence: TGTGCCAGCAGCGCCGAAGTCAGCGGGGGGACCTACGAGCAGTACTTC. Its translation: CASSAEVSGGTYEQYF.

This clonotype showed up just a few times. The V call is TRBV6-1, the J call TRBJ1-2; 8 bases align to TRBD1. The CDR3 is 14 residues long. With 6 bases clipped from V and 5 bases from J, the junction kept 8 bases outside the gene matches. Germline lookup yields CDR1 MNHNS and CDR2 SASEGT. CDR3 loop: CASSHLDRDYGYTF. Here the CDR3 DNA reads TGTGCCAGCAGCCACCTGGACAGGGATTATGGCTACACCTTC.

At least ten counts were recorded for this clonotype. V usage is TRBV3-1 and J usage is TRBJ1-2; no definite D call. Trimming took 0 bases from V and 2 from J, leaving 10 bases between them. Germline V lookup: CDR1 LGHDT, CDR2 YNNKEL (reference sequence). The CDR3 is 15 residues long. This CDR3 reads CASSQDQGRNYGYTF. In DNA, the CDR3 is TGTGCCAGCAGCCAAGATCAAGGCAGGAACTATGGCTACACCTTC.

In its sample, this clonotype was seen a few times. The chain recombines TRBV29-1 with TRBJ2-7; 7 positions match TRBD2. CDR1 is SQVTM, CDR2 ANQGSEA, per germline. The CDR3 runs to 12 residues. With 5 bases clipped from V and 2 bases from J, the junction kept 3 bases outside the gene matches. The CDR3 region has the DNA TGCAGCGTTTTAGGGACTACCTACGAGCAGTACTTC. Translated, it gives CSVLGTTYEQYF.

This clonotype came up many times. V usage is TRBV28 and J usage is TRBJ1-1, with TRBD1 identical over 7 bases. Germline V gene data show CDR1 as MDHEN and CDR2 as SYDVKM. The junction had 7 bases not matched to a gene; V was cut back by 9 bases and J by 3 bases. The CDR3 sequence is 13 residues long. The CDR3 region is CASDRVRDTEAFF. CDR3 DNA: TGTGCCAGTGACAGGGTGCGGGACACTGAAGCTTTCTTT.

Note on this clonotype: A much larger clone lies a single base off, so this may be a read error. The chain links TRBV4-3 to TRBJ2-5; 9 bases line up with TRBD2. The CDR3 totals 17 residues. Germline assignment: CDR1 LGHNA and CDR2 YSLEER. This CDR3 reads CASSQDFASGEKEAQYF. The DNA of the CDR3 is TGCGCCAGCAGCCAAGATTTCGCTAGCGGGGAAAAAGAGGCCCAGTACTTC.

This clonotype was detected once. The rearrangement links TRBV18 to TRBJ2-3, with 8 bases fitting TRBD2. CDR1 is KGHSH and CDR2 is LQKENI in the germline V gene. The ends lost 0 bases at V and 4 bases at J; junction bases unmatched: 9. CDR3 size: 17 residues. The CDR3 sequence is CASSPPSAAGASDTQYF. The CDR3 region has the DNA TGTGCCAGCTCACCACCGTCCGCAGCGGGGGCCTCAGATACGCAGTATTTT.

This clonotype was seen many times. The chain has TRBV6-1 and TRBJ2-2; D might be TRBD1 (5 bases). Germline V gives CDR1 MNHNS, CDR2 SASEGT. V was clipped by 2 bases and J by 6 bases, with 13 bases between them. The CDR3 consists of 15 residues. The CDR3 reads CASSEMVGAPGELFF. The DNA for the CDR3 is TGTGCCAGCAGTGAAATGGTTGGGGCGCCCGGGGAGCTGTTTTTT.

The rearrangement uses TRBV6-1 and TRBJ2-5; 8 bases match TRBD1. Germline V CDR1 and CDR2: MNHNS, SASEGT. V trimming: 5 bases; J trimming: 5 bases; junction bases outside the gene matches: 7. The CDR3 is 14 amino acids. The CDR3 nucleotides are TGTGCCAGCAGTCCGGACAGGGCGATGGAGACCCAGTACTTC. Protein product: CASSPDRAMETQYF.

V gene TRBV7-3 combines with J gene TRBJ2-1; 13 bases align to TRBD2. There are 16 residues in the CDR3. Germline-derived CDR1 and CDR2 are SGHTA and FQGTGA. After removal of 4 bases from V and 8 bases from J, the junction contained 8 bases not matched to a gene. The CDR3 here is CASSSPGTSGKDEQFF. Written as DNA, the CDR3 is TGTGCCAGCAGCTCCCCCGGGACTAGCGGGAAGGATGAGCAGTTCTTC.

This clonotype was counted ten times or more. The chain carries TRBV19 and TRBJ2-1; D may be TRBD2 (5 bases). The CDR3 has 13 residues. Deletions cut 4 bases from V and 9 bases from J, with 13 bases between. Germline V gives CDR1 LNHDA, CDR2 SQIVND (reference sequence). Written as DNA, the CDR3 is TGTGCCAGTAGTACGGGAATCAGCGGTGAGCAGTTCTTC. Residues: CASSTGISGEQFF. Full variable domain (remainder filled in from reference TRBV19 and TRBJ2-1): DGGITQSPKYLFRKEGQNVTLSCEQNLNHDAMYWYRQDPGQGLRLIYYSQIVNDFQKGDIAEGYSVSREKKESFPLTVTSAQKNPTAFYLCASSTGISGEQFFGPGTRLTVL.

This clonotype was seen at least ten times. The rearrangement joins TRBV29-1 to TRBJ1-6, with 8 bases fitting TRBD1. J lost 13 bases, V lost 0 bases, and 5 bases had no gene match. Germline V lookup: CDR1 SQVTM, CDR2 ANQGSEA. The CDR3 sequence is 13 residues long. The CDR3 reads CSVEDSGQGPLHF. The DNA for the CDR3 is TGCAGCGTTGAAGATTCAGGACAGGGTCCCCTCCACTTT.

V is TRBV2 and J is TRBJ2-1, with 8 bases that match TRBD2. This CDR3 spans 15 amino acids. Germline V gene sequence: CDR1 SNHLY, CDR2 FYNNEI. The V gene end was trimmed by 3 bases and the J gene end by 1 base; junction bases not matched to a gene: 2. The CDR3 is CASSETSVSYNEQFF. The CDR3 DNA follows: TGTGCCAGCAGTGAGACTAGCGTATCCTACAATGAGCAGTTCTTC.

This clonotype came up many times. The chain recombines TRBV29-1 with TRBJ2-3, with TRBD2 identical over 11 bases. Per germline, CDR1 SQVTM and CDR2 ANQGSEA. This CDR3 has 16 residues. J was trimmed by 3 bases and V by 2 bases; bases with no gene match: 7. Here the CDR3 reads CSVESGTSGLTDTQYF. The CDR3 DNA reads TGCAGCGTTGAATCCGGGACTAGCGGATTAACAGATACGCAGTATTTT.

With regard to this clonotype: It may be a read error: a sequence one base away is much more abundant. The chain links TRBV29-1 to TRBJ2-1; possible D gene TRBD1, 6 bases. Germline V lookup: CDR1 SQVTM, CDR2 ANQGSEA. The CDR3 is 16 amino acids. CDR3 DNA: TGCAGCGTTGAAGGCCCACAGGGCCCCTCCTACAATAAGCAGTTCTTC. Translating gives CSVEGPQGPSYNKQFF.

Ten or more counts support this clonotype. The chain has TRBV12-3 or TRBV12-4 and TRBJ2-3, with a weak D call TRBD1 (6 bases). This CDR3 has 15 residues. Deletions cut 6 bases from V and 0 bases from J, with 13 bases between. The CDR3 region has the DNA TGTGCCAGCAGGAGCAGGGGAAGGAGCACAGATACGCAGTATTTT. Amino acids: CASRSRGRSTDTQYF.

This clonotype was recorded many times. The V and J genes are TRBV7-6 and TRBJ2-1; D may be TRBD2 (5 bases). The CDR3 has 18 amino acids. Trimming cost V 3 bases and J 7 bases, with 25 bases left between them. Germline CDR1 and CDR2: SGHVS and FNYEAQ. The CDR3 region has the DNA TGTGCCAGCAGCTTTAATGAGGTACTAGAGTTCCCTGCGAATGAGCAGTTCTTC. As protein: CASSFNEVLEFPANEQFF. Full variable domain (missing parts from reference TRBV7-6 and TRBJ2-1): GAGVSQSPRYKVTKRGQDVALRCDPISGHVSLYWYRQALGQGPEFLTYFNYEAQQDKSGLPNDRFSAERPEGSISTLTIQRTEQRDSAMYRCASSFNEVLEFPANEQFFGPGTRLTVL.

In DNA form, the CDR3 reads TGTGCCAGCACCGTTGGGGATGAGGACGCCGGGGAGACCCAGTACTTC. It codes for CASTVGDEDAGETQYF. The gene calls are TRBV12-3 or TRBV12-4 and TRBJ2-5; unclear D gene. The CDR3 has 16 residues. V was pared by 7 bases and J by 5 bases, with 23 bases between.

This clonotype was observed once. This sequence joins TRBV16 and TRBJ2-1, with 9 bases aligning to TRBD1. The CDR3 is 16 residues long. The germline CDR1 and CDR2 sequences are KGHSY and FQNENV. The junction had 9 bases not matched to a gene; V was cut back by 4 bases and J by 5 bases. The CDR3 loop reads CASSLVTGGADNEQFF. The CDR3, as DNA: TGTGCCAGCAGCCTAGTTACAGGGGGCGCGGACAATGAGCAGTTCTTC.

This clonotype was counted at least ten times. This chain connects TRBV10-3 to TRBJ2-1; 11 bases match TRBD2. The CDR3 loop spans 16 amino acids. Unmatched junction bases numbered 10, after V lost 3 bases and J lost 9 bases. The germline V gene has CDR1 ENHRY and CDR2 SYGVKD. CDR3 sequence reads: CAISDISGGANGEQFF. The DNA for the CDR3 is TGTGCCATCAGTGACATTAGCGGGGGGGCCAACGGTGAGCAGTTCTTC.